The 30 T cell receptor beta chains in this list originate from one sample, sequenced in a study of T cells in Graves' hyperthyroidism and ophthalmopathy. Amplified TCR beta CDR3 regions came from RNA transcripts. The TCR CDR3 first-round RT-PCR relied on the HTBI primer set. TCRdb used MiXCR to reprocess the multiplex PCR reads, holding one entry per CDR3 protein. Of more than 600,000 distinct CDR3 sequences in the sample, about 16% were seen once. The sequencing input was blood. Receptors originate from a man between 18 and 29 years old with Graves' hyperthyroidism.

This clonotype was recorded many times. The CDR3 coding sequence is TGTGCCAGCAGTGAGCTGGGGAACACCGGGGAGCTGTTTTTT. Encoded protein: CASSELGNTGELFF. The chain recombines TRBV6-1 with TRBJ2-2; D gene unclear. The germline V gene encodes CDR1 MNHNS and CDR2 SASEGT. V gave up 3 bases and J gave up 1 base, with 6 bases separating them. CDR3 length equals 14 residues.

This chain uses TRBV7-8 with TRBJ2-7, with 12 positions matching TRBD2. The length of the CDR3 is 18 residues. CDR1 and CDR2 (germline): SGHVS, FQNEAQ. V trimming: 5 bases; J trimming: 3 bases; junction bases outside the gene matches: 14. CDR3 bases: TGTGCCAGCAGCCGAATGCTGACTAGCGGGGGTAGGGACTACGAGCAGTACTTC. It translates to CASSRMLTSGGRDYEQYF. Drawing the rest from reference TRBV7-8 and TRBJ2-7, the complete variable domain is GAGVSQSPRYKVAKRGQDVALRCDPISGHVSLFWYQQALGQGPEFLTYFQNEAQLDKSGLPSDRFFAERPEGSVSTLKIQRTQQEDSAVYLCASSRMLTSGGRDYEQYFGPGTRLTVT.

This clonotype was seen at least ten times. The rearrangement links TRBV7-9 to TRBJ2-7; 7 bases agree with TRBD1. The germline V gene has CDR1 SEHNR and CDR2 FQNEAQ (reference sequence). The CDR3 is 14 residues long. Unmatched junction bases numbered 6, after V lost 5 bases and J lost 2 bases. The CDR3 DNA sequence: TGTGCCAGCAGCGGACCGGGACAGCCCTACGAGCAGTACTTC. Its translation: CASSGPGQPYEQYF.

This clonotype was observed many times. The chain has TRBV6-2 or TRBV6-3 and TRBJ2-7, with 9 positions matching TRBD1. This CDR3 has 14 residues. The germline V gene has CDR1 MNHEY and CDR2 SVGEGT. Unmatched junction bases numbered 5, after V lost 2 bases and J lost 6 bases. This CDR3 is CASSYGTGRSEQYF. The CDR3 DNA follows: TGTGCCAGCAGTTACGGGACAGGGCGGTCCGAGCAGTACTTC.

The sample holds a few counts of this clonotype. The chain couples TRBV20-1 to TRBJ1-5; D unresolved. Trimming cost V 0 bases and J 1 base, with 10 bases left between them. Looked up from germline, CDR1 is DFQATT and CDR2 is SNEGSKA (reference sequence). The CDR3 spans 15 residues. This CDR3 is CSARESTTSNQPQHF. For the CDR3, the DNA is TGCAGTGCTAGAGAGTCGACAACCAGCAATCAGCCCCAGCATTTT.

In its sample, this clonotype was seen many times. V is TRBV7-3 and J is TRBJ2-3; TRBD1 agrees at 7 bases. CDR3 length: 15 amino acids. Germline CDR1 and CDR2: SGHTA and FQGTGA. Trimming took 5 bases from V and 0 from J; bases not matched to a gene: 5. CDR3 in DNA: TGTGCCAGCAGCAAGGGACAGTTGAGCACAGATACGCAGTATTTT. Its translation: CASSKGQLSTDTQYF.

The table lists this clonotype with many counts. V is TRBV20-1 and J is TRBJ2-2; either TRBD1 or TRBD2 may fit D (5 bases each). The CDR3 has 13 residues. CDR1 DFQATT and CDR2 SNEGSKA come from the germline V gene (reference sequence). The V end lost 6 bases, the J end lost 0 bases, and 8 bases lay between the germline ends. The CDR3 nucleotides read TGCAGTGCAGGGACGGCGAACACCGGGGAGCTGTTTTTT. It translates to CSAGTANTGELFF.

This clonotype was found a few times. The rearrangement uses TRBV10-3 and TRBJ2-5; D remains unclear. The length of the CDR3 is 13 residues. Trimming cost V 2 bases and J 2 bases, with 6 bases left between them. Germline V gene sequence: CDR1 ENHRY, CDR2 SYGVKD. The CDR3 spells CAISEAGQETQYF. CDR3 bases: TGTGCCATCAGTGAGGCCGGACAAGAGACCCAGTACTTC.

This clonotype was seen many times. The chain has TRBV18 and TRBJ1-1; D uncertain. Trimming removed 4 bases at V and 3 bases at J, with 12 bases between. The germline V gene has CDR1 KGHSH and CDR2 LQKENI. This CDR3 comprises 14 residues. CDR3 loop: CASSLLPRDTEAFF. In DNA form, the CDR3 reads TGTGCCAGCTCACTATTACCGAGGGACACTGAAGCTTTCTTT.

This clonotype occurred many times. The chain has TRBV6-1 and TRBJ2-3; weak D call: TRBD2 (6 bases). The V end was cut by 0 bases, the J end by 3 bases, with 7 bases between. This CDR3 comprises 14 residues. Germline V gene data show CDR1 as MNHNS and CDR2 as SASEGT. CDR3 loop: CASSEAGGTDTQYF. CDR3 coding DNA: TGTGCCAGCAGTGAAGCGGGGGGTACAGATACGCAGTATTTT.

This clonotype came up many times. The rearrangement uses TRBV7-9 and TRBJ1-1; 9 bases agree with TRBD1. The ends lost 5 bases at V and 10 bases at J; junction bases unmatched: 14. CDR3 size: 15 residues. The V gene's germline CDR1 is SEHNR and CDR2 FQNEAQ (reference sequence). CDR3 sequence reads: CASSLGTGRIGGAFF. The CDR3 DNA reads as TGTGCCAGCAGCCTCGGGACAGGGAGGATTGGGGGAGCTTTCTTT.

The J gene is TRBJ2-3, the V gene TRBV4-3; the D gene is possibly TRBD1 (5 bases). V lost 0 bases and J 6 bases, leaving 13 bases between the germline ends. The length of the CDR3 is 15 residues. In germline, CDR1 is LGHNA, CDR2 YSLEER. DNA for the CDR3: TGCGCCAGCAGCCAAGATCCCAGGGCGACGGATACGCAGTATTTT. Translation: CASSQDPRATDTQYF.

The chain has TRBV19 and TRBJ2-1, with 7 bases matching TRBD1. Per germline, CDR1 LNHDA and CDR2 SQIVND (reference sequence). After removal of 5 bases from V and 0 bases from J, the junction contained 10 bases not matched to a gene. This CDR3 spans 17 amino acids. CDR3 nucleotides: TGTGCCAGTAGTCTGACAGGGATACCGAGCTCCTACAATGAGCAGTTCTTC. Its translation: CASSLTGIPSSYNEQFF.

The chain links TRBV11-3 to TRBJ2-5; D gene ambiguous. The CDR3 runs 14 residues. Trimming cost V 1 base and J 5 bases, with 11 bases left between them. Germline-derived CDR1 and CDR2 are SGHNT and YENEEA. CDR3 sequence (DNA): TGTGCCAGCAGCTTAGGCGGAGTACATGAGACCCAGTACTTC. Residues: CASSLGGVHETQYF.

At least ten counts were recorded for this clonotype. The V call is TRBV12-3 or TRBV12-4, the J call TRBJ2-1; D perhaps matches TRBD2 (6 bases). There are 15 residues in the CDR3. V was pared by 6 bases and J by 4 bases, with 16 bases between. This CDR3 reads CASSPAGGGYNEQFF. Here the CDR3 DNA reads TGTGCCAGCAGCCCGGCCGGTGGGGGGTACAATGAGCAGTTCTTC.

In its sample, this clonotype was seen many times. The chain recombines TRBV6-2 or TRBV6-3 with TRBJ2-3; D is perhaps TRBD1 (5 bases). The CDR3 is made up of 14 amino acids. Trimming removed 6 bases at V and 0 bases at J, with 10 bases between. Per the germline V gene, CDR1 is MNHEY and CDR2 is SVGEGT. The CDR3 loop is CASRPRGSTDTQYF. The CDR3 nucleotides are TGTGCCAGCAGACCTAGGGGAAGCACAGATACGCAGTATTTT.

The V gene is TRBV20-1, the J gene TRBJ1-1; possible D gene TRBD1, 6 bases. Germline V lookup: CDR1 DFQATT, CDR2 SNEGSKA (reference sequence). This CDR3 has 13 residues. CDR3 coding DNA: TGCAGCGGGAAGGGGGGCCCGAACACTGAAGCTTTCTTT. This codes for CSGKGGPNTEAFF.

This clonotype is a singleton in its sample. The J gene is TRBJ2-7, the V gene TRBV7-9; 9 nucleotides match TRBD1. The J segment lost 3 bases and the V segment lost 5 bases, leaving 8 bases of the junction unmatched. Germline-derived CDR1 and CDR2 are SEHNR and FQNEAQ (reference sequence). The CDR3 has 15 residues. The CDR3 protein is CASSGKGQGFYEQYF. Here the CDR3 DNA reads TGTGCCAGCAGCGGTAAAGGACAGGGGTTCTACGAGCAGTACTTC.

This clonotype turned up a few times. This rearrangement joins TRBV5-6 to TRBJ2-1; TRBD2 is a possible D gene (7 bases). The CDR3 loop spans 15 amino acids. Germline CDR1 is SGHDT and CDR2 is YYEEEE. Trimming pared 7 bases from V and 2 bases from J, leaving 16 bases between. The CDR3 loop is CASHGGGAAYNEQFF. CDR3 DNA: TGTGCCAGCCACGGTGGGGGGGCCGCCTACAATGAGCAGTTCTTC.

The CDR3 DNA sequence: TGCAGCGTTGCAGGGAGCCGGGGCTACACCTTC. Translation: CSVAGSRGYTF. This sequence joins TRBV29-1 and TRBJ1-2; D is possibly TRBD1 (5 bases). The germline V gene encodes CDR1 SQVTM and CDR2 ANQGSEA. The ends were cut back, 4 bases at V and 8 bases at J, with 11 bases in the middle. This CDR3 has 11 amino acids.

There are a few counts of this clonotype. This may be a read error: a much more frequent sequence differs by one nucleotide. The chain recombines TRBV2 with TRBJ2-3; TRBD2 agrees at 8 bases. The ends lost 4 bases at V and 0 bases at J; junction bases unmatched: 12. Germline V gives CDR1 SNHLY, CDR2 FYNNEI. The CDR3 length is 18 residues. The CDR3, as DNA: TGTGCCAGCAGTGGTGTAAGGGTAGCGGGAATCAGCACAGATACGCAGTATTTT. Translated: CASSGVRVAGISTDTQYF. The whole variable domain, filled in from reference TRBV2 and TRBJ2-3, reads EPEVTQTPSHQVTQMGQEVILRCVPISNHLYFYWYRQILGQKVEFLVSFYNNEISEKSEIFDDQFSVERPDGSNFTLKIRSTKLEDSAMYFCASSGVRVAGISTDTQYFGPGTRLTVL.

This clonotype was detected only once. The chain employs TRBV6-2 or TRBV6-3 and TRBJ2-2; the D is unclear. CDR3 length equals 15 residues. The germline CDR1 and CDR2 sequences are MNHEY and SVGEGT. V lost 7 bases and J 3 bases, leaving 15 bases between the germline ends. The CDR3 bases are TGTGCCAGCAATCCCCAGGCTCTTTACACCGGGGAGCTGTTTTTT. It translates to CASNPQALYTGELFF.

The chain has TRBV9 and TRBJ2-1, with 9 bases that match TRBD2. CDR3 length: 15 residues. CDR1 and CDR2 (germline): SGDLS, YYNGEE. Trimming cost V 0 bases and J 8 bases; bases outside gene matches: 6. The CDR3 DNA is TGTGCCAGCAGCGTAGGAGCGGGAGGATTAGATGAGCAGTTCTTC. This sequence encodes CASSVGAGGLDEQFF. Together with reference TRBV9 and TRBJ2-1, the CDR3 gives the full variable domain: DSGVTQTPKHLITATGQRVTLRCSPRSGDLSVYWYQQSLDQGLQFLIQYYNGEERAKGNILERFSAQQFPDLHSELNLSSLELGDSALYFCASSVGAGGLDEQFFGPGTRLTVL.

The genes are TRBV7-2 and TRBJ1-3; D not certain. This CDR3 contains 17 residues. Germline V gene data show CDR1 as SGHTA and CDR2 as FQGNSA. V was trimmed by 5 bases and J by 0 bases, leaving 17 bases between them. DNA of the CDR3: TGTGCCAGCAGCCCCGGATTAGGAGGTTTCTCTGGAAACACCATATATTTT. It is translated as CASSPGLGGFSGNTIYF. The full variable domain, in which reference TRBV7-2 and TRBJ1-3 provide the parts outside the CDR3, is GAGVSQSPSNKVTEKGKDVELRCDPISGHTALYWYRQSLGQGLEFLIYFQGNSAPDKSGLPSDRFSAERTGGSVSTLTIQRTQQEDSAVYLCASSPGLGGFSGNTIYFGEGSWLTVV.

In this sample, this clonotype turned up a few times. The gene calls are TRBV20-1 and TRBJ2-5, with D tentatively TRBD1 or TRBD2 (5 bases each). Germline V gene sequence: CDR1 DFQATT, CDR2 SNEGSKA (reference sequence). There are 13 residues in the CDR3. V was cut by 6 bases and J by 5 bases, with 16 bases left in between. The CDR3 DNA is TGCAGTGCCCCCGGGGCCCTCTTGGAGACCCAGTACTTC. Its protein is CSAPGALLETQYF.

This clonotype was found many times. In DNA form, the CDR3 reads TGTGCCAGCAGTCTTTTAGCGGGAGTCTACGAGCAGTACTTC. It codes for CASSLLAGVYEQYF. The chain recombines TRBV6-2 or TRBV6-3 with TRBJ2-7, with 9 bases that match TRBD2. CDR1 and CDR2 (germline): MNHEY, SVGEGT. The J segment lost 3 bases and the V segment lost 5 bases, leaving 5 bases of the junction unmatched. This CDR3 has 14 amino acids.

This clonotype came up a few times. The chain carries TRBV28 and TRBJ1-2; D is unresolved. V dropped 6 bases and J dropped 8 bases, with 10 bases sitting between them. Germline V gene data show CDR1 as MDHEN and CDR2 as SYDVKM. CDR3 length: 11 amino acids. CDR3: CASRRLVGYTF. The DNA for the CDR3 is TGTGCCAGCAGGCGCTTGGTAGGCTACACCTTC.

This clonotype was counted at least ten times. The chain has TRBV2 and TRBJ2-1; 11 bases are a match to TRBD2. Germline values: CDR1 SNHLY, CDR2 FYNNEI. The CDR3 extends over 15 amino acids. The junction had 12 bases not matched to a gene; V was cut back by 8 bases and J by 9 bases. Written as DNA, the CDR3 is TGTGCCAGCGGAGGGACTAGCGGCTATCGGGGTGAGCAGTTCTTC. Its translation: CASGGTSGYRGEQFF.

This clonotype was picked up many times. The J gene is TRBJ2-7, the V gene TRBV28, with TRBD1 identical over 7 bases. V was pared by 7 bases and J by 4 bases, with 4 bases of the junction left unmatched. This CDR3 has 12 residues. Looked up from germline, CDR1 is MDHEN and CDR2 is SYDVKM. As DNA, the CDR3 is TGTGCCAGCAACGACAGGGAATACGAGCAGTACTTC. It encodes CASNDREYEQYF.

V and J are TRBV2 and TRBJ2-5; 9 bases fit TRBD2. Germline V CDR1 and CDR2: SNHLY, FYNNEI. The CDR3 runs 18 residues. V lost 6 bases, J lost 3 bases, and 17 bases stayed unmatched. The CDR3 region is CASSKSSLGGGREETQYF. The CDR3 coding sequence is TGTGCCAGCAGCAAATCCTCGCTTGGGGGCGGGAGGGAAGAGACCCAGTACTTC.